These 3 T cell receptor beta chains were all obtained from the same sample, sequenced in a study of blood T cell repertoires in COVID-19. Data came from immunoSEQ multiplex PCR; TCRdb stores just in-frame clones and leaves some out. There are over 20,000 clones in the sample; approximately 91% occur only once, and around 11% lies in the top ten. The sequencing sample was made of peripheral blood. Source of these receptors: a human donor in a cohort sampled during active COVID-19. The donor label of this sample is uncertain.

V and J are TRBV3-1 (or the pseudogene TRBV3-2) and TRBJ2-5; possible D gene TRBD1, 5 bases. V gave up 0 bases and J gave up 10 bases, with 12 bases separating them. Germline CDR1 reads LGHDT; CDR2 reads YNNKEL (reference sequence). The CDR3 extends over 13 amino acids. CDR3 residues: CASSQDPLGDQYF. The DNA of the CDR3 is TGTGCCAGCAGCCAAGACCCCTTAGGGGACCAGTACTTC.

The gene calls are TRBV4-2 and TRBJ2-1; D is perhaps TRBD2 (5 bases). CDR3 length equals 15 residues. Germline assignment: CDR1 LGHNA and CDR2 YNFKEQ. V was cut by 0 bases and J by 7 bases, with 13 bases left in between. The CDR3 nucleotides read TGTGCCAGCAGCCAAGATGGCCTAGCTGGGAATGAGCAGTTCTTC. Its protein product is CASSQDGLAGNEQFF.

The rearrangement uses TRBV3-1 (or the pseudogene TRBV3-2) and TRBJ1-6; unclear D gene. In germline, CDR1 is LGHDT, CDR2 YNNKEL (reference sequence). V dropped 0 bases and J dropped 6 bases, with 12 bases sitting between them. This CDR3 spans 16 amino acids. The CDR3 bases are TGTGCCAGCAGCCAAGATTCCGGGTTTGGTAATTCACCCCTCCACTTT. The encoded protein is CASSQDSGFGNSPLHF.